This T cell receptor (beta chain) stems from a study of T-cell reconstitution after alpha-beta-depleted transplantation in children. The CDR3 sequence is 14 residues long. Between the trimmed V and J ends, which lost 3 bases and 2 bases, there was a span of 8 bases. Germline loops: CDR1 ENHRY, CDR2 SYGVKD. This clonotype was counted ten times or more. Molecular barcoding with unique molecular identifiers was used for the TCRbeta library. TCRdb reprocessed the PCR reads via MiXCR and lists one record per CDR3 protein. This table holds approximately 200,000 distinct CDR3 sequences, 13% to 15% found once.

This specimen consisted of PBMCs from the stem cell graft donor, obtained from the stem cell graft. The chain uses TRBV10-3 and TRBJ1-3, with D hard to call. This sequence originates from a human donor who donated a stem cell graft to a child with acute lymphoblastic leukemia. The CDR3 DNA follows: TGTGCCATCAGTGAAGAGGGAACTGGAAACACCATATATTTT. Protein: CAISEEGTGNTIYF.